The present entry profiles one TCR beta chain with its context. As yet, its antigen is unknown. This sample is drawn from a study of shared clonotypes between healthy human individuals. Naivety among CD8 cells was defined by CD45RO negativity and positive CCR7 selection, thereby excluding terminally differentiated effector memory CD45RA+ cells. Healthy HIV-negative adults without recent acute infections or vaccinations served as donors. The CDR3 has 14 residues. The germline V and J ends were trimmed by 5 bases and 8 bases, with 16 bases remaining between them. CDR1 is MDHEN and CDR2 is SYDVKM in the germline V gene. Replicate sorted-subset PCRs were loaded with 150 to 200 ng DNA, about 30,000 T cell genomes. Data came from immunoSEQ multiplex PCR; TCRdb stores just in-frame clones and leaves some out. The repertoire holds approximately 1.9 million clones, 90% to 95% seen once, with about 1.7% in the top ten.

Study-level findings and limits: Sampling involved blood alone; tissue repertoires likely differ. Lower generation probabilities were found for non-shared clonotypes than for those shared by all four donors.

The origin of this receptor is a man aged 18 to 29 in good health. Some clones in this sample may be carry-over from other donors' samples. The specimen sequenced was naive CD8+ T cells from PBMCs. J is TRBJ2-1 and V is TRBV28; D not certain. The CDR3 DNA follows: TGTGCCAGCAGTCGAACCCAAGAGTTGGATGAGCAGTTCTTC. This sequence encodes CASSRTQELDEQFF. Filled out from reference TRBV28 and TRBJ2-1, the complete variable domain reads DVKVTQSSRYLVKRTGEKVFLECVQDMDHENMFWYRQDPGLGLRLIYFSYDVKMKEKGDIPEGYSVSREKKERFSLILESASTNQTSMYLCASSRTQELDEQFFGPGTRLTVL.